This T cell receptor beta chain was observed in a study of blood T cell repertoires in COVID-19. Study at large: The analysed material was cDNA or gDNA that came from T cells, B-cell-depleted T cells, or PBMCs.

The germline V gene has CDR1 LGHDT and CDR2 YNNKEL (reference sequence). Trimming at V came to 1 base and at J to 7 bases, leaving 2 bases not matched to a gene. The length of the CDR3 is 13 residues. This clone was detected only once. Original methodology: Researchers report that nucleated cell counts were estimated from reference gene primer amplification. Sequencing used immunoSEQ multiplex PCR; TCRdb keeps in-frame clones, though not all of them. The DNA gave D and trimming, while V, J and clone size come from that table. This table has over 250,000 clones, roughly 80% appearing once. Sequencing was carried out using peripheral blood. The chain has TRBV3-1 (or the pseudogene TRBV3-2) and TRBJ2-5; 8 positions agree with TRBD2. The sequence derives from a human donor with COVID-19, enrolled during active disease. The donor label of this sample is uncertain. Here the CDR3 reads CASSQVAGRTQYF. The CDR3 nucleotides are TGTGCCAGCAGCCAAGTAGCGGGGCGGACCCAGTACTTC.